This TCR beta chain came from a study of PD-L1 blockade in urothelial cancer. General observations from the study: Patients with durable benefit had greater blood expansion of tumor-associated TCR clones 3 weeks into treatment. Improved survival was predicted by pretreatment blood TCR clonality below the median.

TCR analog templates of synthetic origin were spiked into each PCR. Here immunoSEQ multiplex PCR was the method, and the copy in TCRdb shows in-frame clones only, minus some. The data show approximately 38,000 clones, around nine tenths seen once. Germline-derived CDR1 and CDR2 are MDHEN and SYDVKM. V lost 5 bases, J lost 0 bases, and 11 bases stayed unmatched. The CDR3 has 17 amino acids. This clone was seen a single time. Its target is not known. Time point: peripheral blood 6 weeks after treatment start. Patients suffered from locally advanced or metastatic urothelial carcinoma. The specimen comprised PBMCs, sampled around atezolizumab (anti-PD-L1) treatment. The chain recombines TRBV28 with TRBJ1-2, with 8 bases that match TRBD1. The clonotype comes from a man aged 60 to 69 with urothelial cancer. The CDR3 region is CASSRRGQGPSNYGYTF. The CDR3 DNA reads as TGTGCCAGCAGTCGCCGAGGACAGGGTCCGTCTAACTATGGCTACACCTTC.